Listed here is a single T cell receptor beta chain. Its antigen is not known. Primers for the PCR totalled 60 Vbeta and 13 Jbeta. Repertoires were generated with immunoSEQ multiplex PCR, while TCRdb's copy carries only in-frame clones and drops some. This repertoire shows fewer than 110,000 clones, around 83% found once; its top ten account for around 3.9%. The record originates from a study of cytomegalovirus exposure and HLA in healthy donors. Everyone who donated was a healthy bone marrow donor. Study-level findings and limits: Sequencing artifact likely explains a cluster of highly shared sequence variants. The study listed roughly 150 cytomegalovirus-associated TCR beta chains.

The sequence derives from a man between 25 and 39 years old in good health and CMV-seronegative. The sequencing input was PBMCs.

CDR3 DNA: TGTGCCAGCAGCCCTGGACAGGGATCCTACGAGCAGTACTTC. Its translation is CASSPGQGSYEQYF. The chain has TRBV14 and TRBJ2-7, with TRBD1 matching over 8 bases. The CDR3 is made up of 14 amino acids. J was trimmed by 1 base and V by 4 bases; bases with no gene match: 3. Per the germline V gene, CDR1 is SGHDN and CDR2 is FVKESK.